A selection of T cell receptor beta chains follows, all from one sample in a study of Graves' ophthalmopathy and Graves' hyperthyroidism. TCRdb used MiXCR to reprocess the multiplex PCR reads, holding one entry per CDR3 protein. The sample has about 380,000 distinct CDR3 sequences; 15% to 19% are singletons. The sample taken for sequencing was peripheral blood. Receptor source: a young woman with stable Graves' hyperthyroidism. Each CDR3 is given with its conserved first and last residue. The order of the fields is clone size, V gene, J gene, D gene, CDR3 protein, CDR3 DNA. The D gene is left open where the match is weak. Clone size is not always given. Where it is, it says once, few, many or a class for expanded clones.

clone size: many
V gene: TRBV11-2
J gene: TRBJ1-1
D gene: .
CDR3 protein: CASSLGAPELLF
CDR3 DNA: TGTGCCAGCAGCTTAGGAGCTCCAGAACTCCTATTT

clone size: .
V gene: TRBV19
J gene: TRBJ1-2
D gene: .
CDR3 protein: CASSRVDSDYGYTF
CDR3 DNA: TGTGCCAGTAGTAGGGTCGACAGCGACTATGGCTACACCTTC

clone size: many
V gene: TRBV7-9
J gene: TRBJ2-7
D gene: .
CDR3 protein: CASSPGVSYEQYF
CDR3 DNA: TGTGCCAGCAGCCCAGGGGTAAGCTACGAGCAGTACTTC

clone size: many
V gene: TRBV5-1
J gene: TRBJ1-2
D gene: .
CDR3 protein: CASSSQAGGYTF
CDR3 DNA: TGCGCCAGCAGCTCCCAGGCAGGCGGCTACACCTTC

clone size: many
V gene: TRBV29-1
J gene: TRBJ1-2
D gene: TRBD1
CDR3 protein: CSVGEGAEGYTF
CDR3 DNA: TGCAGCGTTGGAGAGGGGGCGGAAGGCTACACCTTC

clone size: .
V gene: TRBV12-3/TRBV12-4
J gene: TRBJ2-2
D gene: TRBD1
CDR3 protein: CASSFGTGWGELFF
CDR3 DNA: TGTGCCAGCAGTTTCGGGACAGGGTGGGGGGAGCTGTTTTTT

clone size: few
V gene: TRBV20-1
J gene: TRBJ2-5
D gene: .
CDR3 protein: CSAREESPWETQYF
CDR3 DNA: TGCAGTGCTAGAGAGGAGAGCCCCTGGGAGACCCAGTACTTC

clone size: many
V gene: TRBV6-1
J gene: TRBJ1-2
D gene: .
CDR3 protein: CASSIGEARGIYGYTF
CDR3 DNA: TGTGCCAGCAGTATAGGGGAGGCCCGGGGAATCTATGGCTACACCTTC

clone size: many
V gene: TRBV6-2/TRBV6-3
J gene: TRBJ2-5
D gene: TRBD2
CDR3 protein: CASSLWTSRETQYF
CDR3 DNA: TGTGCCAGCAGCCTCTGGACTAGCCGGGAGACCCAGTACTTC

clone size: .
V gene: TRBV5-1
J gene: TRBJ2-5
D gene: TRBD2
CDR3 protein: CASSRLGGGIPSQETQYF
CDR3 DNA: TGCGCCAGCAGCCGTCTTGGCGGGGGGATACCGTCTCAAGAGACCCAGTACTTC

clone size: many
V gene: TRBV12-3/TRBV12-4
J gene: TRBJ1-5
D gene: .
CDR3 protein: CASSLWGGNQPQHF
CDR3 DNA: TGTGCCAGCAGTTTATGGGGGGGTAATCAGCCCCAGCATTTT

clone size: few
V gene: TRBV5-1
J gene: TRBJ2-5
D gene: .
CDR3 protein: CASSLRGGKQETQYF
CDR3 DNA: TGCGCCAGCAGCTTGCGAGGGGGAAAACAAGAGACCCAGTACTTC

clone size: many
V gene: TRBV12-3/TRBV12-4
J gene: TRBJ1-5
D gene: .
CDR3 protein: CASSSPRADQPQHF
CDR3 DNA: TGTGCCAGCAGTTCCCCCCGGGCCGATCAGCCCCAGCATTTT

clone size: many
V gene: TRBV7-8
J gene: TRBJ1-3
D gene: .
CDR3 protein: CASSLTGTFSGNTIYF
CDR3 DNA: TGTGCCAGCAGCCTGACCGGGACCTTCTCTGGAAACACCATATATTTT

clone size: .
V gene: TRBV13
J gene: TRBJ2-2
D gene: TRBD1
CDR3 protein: CASSLDEGGITGELFF
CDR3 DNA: TGTGCCAGCAGCTTAGACGAAGGGGGCATCACCGGGGAGCTGTTTTTT

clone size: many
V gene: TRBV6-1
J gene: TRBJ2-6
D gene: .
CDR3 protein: CASSPQTGANVLTF
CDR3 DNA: TGTGCCAGCAGCCCTCAGACTGGGGCCAACGTCCTGACTTTC

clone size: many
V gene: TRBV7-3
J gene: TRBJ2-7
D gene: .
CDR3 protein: CASSLKRDDEQYF
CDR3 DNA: TGTGCCAGCAGCTTAAAAAGGGATGACGAGCAGTACTTC

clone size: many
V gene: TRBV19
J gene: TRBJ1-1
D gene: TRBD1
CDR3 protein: CASSILGGAGYTEAFF
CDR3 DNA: TGTGCCAGTAGTATTTTAGGGGGCGCGGGGTACACTGAAGCTTTCTTT

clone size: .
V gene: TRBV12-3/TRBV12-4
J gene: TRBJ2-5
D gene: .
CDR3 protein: CASSLSPKLGETQYF
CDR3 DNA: TGTGCCAGCAGTCTCTCCCCGAAATTGGGGGAGACCCAGTACTTC

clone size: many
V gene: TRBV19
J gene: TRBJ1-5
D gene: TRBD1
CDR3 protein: CASSIETSRGFQPQHF
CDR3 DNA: TGTGCCAGTAGTATAGAAACTTCCAGGGGGTTTCAGCCCCAGCATTTT

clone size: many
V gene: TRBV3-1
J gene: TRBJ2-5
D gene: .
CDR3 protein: CASSVKQVKTQYF
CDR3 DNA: TGTGCCAGCAGCGTCAAACAGGTCAAGACCCAGTACTTC

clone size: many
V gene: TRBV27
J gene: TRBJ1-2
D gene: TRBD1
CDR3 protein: CASSGGQGDGYTF
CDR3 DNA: TGTGCCAGCAGTGGGGGACAGGGCGATGGCTACACCTTC

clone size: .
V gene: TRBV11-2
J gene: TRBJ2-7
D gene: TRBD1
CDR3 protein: CASSSNRGLNYYEQYF
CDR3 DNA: TGTGCCAGCAGCTCCAACAGGGGGCTAAATTACTACGAGCAGTACTTC

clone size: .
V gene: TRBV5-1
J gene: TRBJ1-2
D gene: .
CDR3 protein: CASSLGPQGKYGYTF
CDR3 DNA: TGCGCCAGCAGCTTGGGCCCGCAGGGGAAATATGGCTACACCTTC

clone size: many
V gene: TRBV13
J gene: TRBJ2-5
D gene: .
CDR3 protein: CASSLGPWMDEFGETQYF
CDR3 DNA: TGTGCCAGCAGCTTAGGCCCCTGGATGGACGAGTTCGGGGAGACCCAGTACTTC